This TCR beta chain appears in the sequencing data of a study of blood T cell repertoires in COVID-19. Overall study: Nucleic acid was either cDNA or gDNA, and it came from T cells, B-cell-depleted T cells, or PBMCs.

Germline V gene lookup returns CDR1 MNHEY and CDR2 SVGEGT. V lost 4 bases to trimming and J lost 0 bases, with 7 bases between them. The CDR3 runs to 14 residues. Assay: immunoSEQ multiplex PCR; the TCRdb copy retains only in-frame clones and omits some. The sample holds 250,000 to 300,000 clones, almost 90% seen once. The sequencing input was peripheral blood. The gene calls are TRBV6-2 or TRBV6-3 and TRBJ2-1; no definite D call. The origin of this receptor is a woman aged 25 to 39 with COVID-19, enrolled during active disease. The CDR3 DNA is TGTGCCAGCAGTTGGGCCGGCTCCTACAATGAGCAGTTCTTC. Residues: CASSWAGSYNEQFF.